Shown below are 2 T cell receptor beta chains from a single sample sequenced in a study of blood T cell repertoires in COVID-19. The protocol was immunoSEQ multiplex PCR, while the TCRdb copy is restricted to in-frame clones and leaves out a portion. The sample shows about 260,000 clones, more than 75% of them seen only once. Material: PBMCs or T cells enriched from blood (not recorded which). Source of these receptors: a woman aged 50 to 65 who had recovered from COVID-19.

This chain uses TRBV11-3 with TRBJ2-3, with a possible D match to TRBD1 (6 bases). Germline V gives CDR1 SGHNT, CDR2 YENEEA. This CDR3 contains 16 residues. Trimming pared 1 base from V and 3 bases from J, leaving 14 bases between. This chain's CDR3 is CASSLGYREKTDTQYF. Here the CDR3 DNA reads TGTGCCAGCAGCTTAGGGTACAGGGAAAAAACAGATACGCAGTATTTT.

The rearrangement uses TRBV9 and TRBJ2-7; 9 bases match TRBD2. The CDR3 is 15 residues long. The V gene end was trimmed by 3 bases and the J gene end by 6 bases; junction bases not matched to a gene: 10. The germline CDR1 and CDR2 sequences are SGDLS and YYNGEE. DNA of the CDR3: TGTGCCAGCAGCGAGGGACTAGCAGGCCTCGCCGAGCAGTACTTC. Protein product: CASSEGLAGLAEQYF.